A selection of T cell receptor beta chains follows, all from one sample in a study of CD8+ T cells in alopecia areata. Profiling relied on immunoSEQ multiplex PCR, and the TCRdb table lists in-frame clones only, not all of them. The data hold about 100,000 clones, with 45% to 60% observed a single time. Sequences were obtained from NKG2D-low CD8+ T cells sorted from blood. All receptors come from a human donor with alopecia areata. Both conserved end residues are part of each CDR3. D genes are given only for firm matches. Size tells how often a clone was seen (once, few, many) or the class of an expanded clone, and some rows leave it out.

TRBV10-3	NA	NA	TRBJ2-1	TGTGCCATCAGTGATCGGGACCGCGTTAGTGCGGATGAGCAGTTCTTC	CAISDRDRVSADEQFF
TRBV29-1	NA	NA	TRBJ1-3	TGCAGCGTTGGGGACAACCTCTCTGGAAACACCATATATTTT	CSVGDNLSGNTIYF
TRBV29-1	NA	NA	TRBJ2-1	TGCAGCCATGTAAGGGGAAGCTCCTACAATGAGCAGTTCTTC	CSHVRGSSYNEQFF
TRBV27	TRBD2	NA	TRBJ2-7	TGTGCCAGCAGTTTACTTCGAGCGGGAGGCACGGACGAGCAGTACTTC	CASSLLRAGGTDEQYF
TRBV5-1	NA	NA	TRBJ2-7	TGCGCCAGCAGCTTGGGTTCAGGGGCCTACGAGCAGTACTTC	CASSLGSGAYEQYF
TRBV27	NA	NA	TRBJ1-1	TGTGCCAGCAGTTTGCCGGGCAGCCTAAAGAGAGCTTTCTTT	CASSLPGSLKRAFF
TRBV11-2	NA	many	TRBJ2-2	TGTGCCAGCAGCTTAGCCGGGGAGCTGTTTTTT	CASSLAGELFF
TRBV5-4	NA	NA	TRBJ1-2	TGTGCCAGCAGCTTGACAGGCGGATTCGAAGGCTACACCTTC	CASSLTGGFEGYTF
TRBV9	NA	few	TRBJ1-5	TGTGCCAGCAGCGTAGAGTGGGGAAGCAATCAGCCCCAGCATTTT	CASSVEWGSNQPQHF
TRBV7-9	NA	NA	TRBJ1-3	TGTGCCAGCAGCCTTAGGGATGGGGCGTTCAGAAACACCATATATTTT	CASSLRDGAFRNTIYF
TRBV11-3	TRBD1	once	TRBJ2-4	TGTGCCAGCAGCCCCCACGACGGACAGGGGATTCAGTACTTC	CASSPHDGQGIQYF
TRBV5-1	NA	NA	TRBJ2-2	TGCGCCAGCAGCTTTAACACCGGGGAGCTGTTTTTT	CASSFNTGELFF
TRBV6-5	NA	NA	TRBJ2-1	TGTGCCAGCAGTTATATCGGGGTGCCCTCCTACAATGAGCAGTTCTTC	CASSYIGVPSYNEQFF
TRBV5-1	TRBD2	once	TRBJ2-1	TGCGCCAGCAGCCCCGGGACTAGTGTTGAGCAGTTCTTC	CASSPGTSVEQFF
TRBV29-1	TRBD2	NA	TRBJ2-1	TGCAGCTCTTGGGGGGGAGCGGGAGCCAATGAGCAGTTCTTC	CSSWGGAGANEQFF
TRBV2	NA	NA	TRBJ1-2	TGTGCCAGCAGTGTGGCCGCTAACTATGGCTACACCTTC	CASSVAANYGYTF
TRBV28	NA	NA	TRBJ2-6	TGTGCCAGCAGCCCGTTTAGCTCTGGGGCCAACGTCCTGACTTTC	CASSPFSSGANVLTF
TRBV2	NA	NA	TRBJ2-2	TGTGCCAGCCTTAGGAACACCGGGGAGCTGTTTTTT	CASLRNTGELFF
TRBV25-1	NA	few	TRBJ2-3	TGTGCCAGCAGTGAACGGAATACGCAGTATTTT	CASSERNTQYF
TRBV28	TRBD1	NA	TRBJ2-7	TGTGCCAGCAACCTGGACAGGGGTTTGGACGAGCAGTACTTC	CASNLDRGLDEQYF
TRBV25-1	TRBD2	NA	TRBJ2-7	TGTGCCAGCAACTCCCCACTAGCGGGGACCTACGAGCAGTACTTC	CASNSPLAGTYEQYF
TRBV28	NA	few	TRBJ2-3	TGTGCCAGCTCCAGGCTAGATACGCAGTATTTT	CASSRLDTQYF
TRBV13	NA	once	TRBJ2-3	TGTGCCAGCAGCACAAGCACAGATACGCAGTATTTT	CASSTSTDTQYF
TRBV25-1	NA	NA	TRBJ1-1	TGTGCCAGCAGTGAAGAGCAGGGGACGAACGGCGCTGAAGCTTTCTTT	CASSEEQGTNGAEAFF
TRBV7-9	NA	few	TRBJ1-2	TGTGCCAGCAGCTTCGGGGACCCCCATGGCTACACCTTC	CASSFGDPHGYTF
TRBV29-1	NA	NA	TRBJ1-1	TGCAGCGTTACCGAGGGTTACACTGAAGCTTTCTTT	CSVTEGYTEAFF
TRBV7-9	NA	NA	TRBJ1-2	TGTGCCAGCCCCAGGGAATCGCCTGACAGCGACTATGGCTACACCTTC	CASPRESPDSDYGYTF
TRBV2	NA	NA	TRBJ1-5	TGTGCCAGCCTTGACAGCGGCAATCAGCCCCAGCATTTT	CASLDSGNQPQHF
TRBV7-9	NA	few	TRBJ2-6	TGTGCCAGCAGTTTCAGGGGTGCAGGGGCCAACGTCCTGACTTTC	CASSFRGAGANVLTF
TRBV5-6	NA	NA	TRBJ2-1	TGTGCCAGCAGTCTAGGGTTTACCACCTACAATGAGCAGTTCTTC	CASSLGFTTYNEQFF
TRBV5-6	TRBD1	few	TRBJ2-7	TGTGCCAGCAGCGAAGGGACAGTAACCTACGAGCAGTACTTC	CASSEGTVTYEQYF
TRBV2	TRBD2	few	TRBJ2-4	TGTGCCAGCAGGAAAGCGGGAGAGAACATTCAGTACTTC	CASRKAGENIQYF
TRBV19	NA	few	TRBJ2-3	TGTGCCAGTAACTTGGGGGGCACAGATACGCAGTATTTT	CASNLGGTDTQYF
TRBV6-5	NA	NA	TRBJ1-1	TGTGCCAGCAGTTATAGACAGGAGAACACTGAAGCTTTCTTT	CASSYRQENTEAFF
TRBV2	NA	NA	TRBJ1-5	TGTGCCAGCAGTACAACGGGTCAGCCCCAGCATTTT	CASSTTGQPQHF
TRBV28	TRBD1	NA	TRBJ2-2	TGTGCCAGCATGGGACAGCATGACACCGGGGAGCTGTTTTTT	CASMGQHDTGELFF
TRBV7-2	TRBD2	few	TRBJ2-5	TGTGCCAGCAGCTTAGCGGGAGGGATTCAAGAGACCCAGTACTTC	CASSLAGGIQETQYF
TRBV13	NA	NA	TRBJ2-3	TGTGCTATTCGTGGCGCACGGGATACGCAGTATTTT	CAIRGARDTQYF